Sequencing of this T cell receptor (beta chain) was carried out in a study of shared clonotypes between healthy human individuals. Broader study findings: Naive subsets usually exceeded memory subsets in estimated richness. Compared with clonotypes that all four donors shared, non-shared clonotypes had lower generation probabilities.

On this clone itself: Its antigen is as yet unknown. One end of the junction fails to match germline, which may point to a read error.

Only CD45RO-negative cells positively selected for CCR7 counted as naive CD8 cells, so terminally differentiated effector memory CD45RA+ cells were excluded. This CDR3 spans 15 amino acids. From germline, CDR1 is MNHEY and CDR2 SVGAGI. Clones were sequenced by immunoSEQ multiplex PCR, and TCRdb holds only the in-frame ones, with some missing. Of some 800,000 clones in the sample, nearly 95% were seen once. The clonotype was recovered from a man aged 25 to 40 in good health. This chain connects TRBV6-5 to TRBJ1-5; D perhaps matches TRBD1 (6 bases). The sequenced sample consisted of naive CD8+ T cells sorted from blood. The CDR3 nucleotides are TGTGCCAGCACCGAACAGGGTTTTAGCTATCAGCCCCAGCATTTT. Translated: CASTEQGFSYQPQHF.